A single sample gave rise to the 5 T cell receptor beta chains below, sequenced in a study of blood T cell repertoires in COVID-19. Sequenced by immunoSEQ multiplex PCR; TCRdb stores in-frame clones only, minus some. Here the sample spans under 200,000 clones, about three quarters being singletons. Sequenced input: peripheral blood. The source of these receptors is a man aged 55-75 years with acute or convalescent COVID-19.

The chain uses TRBV6-5 and TRBJ2-1; perhaps TRBD1 as D (7 bases). This CDR3 is 14 amino acids long. Germline lookup yields CDR1 MNHEY and CDR2 SVGAGI. V was clipped by 8 bases and J by 7 bases, with 18 bases between them. CDR3 sequence reads: CASSRRQGGNEQFF. In DNA, the CDR3 is TGTGCCAGCTCAAGGAGACAGGGAGGTAATGAGCAGTTCTTC.

The CDR3 DNA reads TGTGCCAGCAGAACCAGCGGGGGGGAGACCCAGTACTTC. The encoded protein is CASRTSGGETQYF. The genes are TRBV25-1 and TRBJ2-5; TRBD2 matches at 9 bases. This CDR3 has 13 residues. Trimming at V came to 6 bases and at J to 5 bases, leaving 4 bases not matched to a gene. CDR1 is MGHDK, CDR2 SYGVNS, per germline.

The chain recombines TRBV19 with TRBJ2-6; 7 positions agree with TRBD1. The CDR3 consists of 17 residues. CDR1 LNHDA and CDR2 SQIVND come from the germline V gene (reference sequence). V was clipped by 7 bases and J by 1 base; unmatched bases: 10. The CDR3 spells CASTEGAGMSGANVLTF. CDR3 in DNA: TGTGCCAGTACCGAGGGGGCTGGAATGTCTGGGGCCAACGTCCTGACTTTC.

The chain uses TRBV4-3 and TRBJ2-5; 10 nucleotides match TRBD2. CDR3 length: 16 amino acids. CDR1 LGHNA and CDR2 YSLEER come from the germline V gene. Losses at the gene ends were 0 bases for V and 5 bases for J; bases not matched to a gene: 6. In DNA form, the CDR3 reads TGCGCCAGCAGCCAAGAAGCGGGGGGGCTTGCGGAGACCCAGTACTTC. The encoded protein is CASSQEAGGLAETQYF.

The gene calls are TRBV3-1 (or the pseudogene TRBV3-2) and TRBJ2-3; 7 bases are shared with TRBD2. From germline, CDR1 is LGHDT and CDR2 YNNKEL (reference sequence). This CDR3 region has 16 residues. J lost 0 bases, V lost 0 bases, and 3 bases had no gene match. This chain's CDR3 is CASSQDGGGSTDTQYF. CDR3 DNA sequence: TGTGCCAGCAGCCAAGATGGGGGGGGAAGCACAGATACGCAGTATTTT.